This TCR beta chain emerged from a study of identical twins. Regarding this clonotype: The antigen is undetermined.

The CDR3 spans 13 residues. Trimming left V 3 bases short and J 3 bases short, with 11 bases between. In germline, CDR1 is DFQATT, CDR2 SNEGSKA (reference sequence). General study points: Invariant populations such as MAIT and iNKT cells could partly muddle zero-insertion analyses. Alpha sequences out of frame and shared by twins had excess low generation probability. Models predicted too little out-of-frame TCR alpha sharing in monozygotic twins.

TCRdb used MiXCR to reprocess the 5' RACE reads, holding one entry per CDR3 protein. The table has 1.5 million or so distinct CDR3 sequences, around 29% seen once. Every one of the donors was a healthy Caucasian. V and J are TRBV20-1 and TRBJ1-1; D is possibly TRBD1 (5 bases). Material for sequencing was cord blood. The sequence was collected from a newborn girl in good health. CDR3 sequence (DNA): TGCAGTGCTAGGGAGCCAGGGTACACTGAAGCTTTCTTT. Protein: CSAREPGYTEAFF.